The clone carrying this T cell receptor beta chain was seen only a few times. The record originates from a study of blood T cell repertoires in COVID-19. About the research overall: Both acute and convalescent COVID-19 samples were obtained from the United States, Italy and Spain. Sample material is recorded as cDNA or gDNA derived from T cells, B-cell-depleted T cells, or PBMCs.

V dropped 6 bases and J dropped 4 bases, with 13 bases sitting between them. The CDR3 consists of 14 residues. From germline, CDR1 is MDHEN and CDR2 SYDVKM. Authors' methods: Reference gene primer amplification gave nucleated cell count estimates. The method was immunoSEQ multiplex PCR; TCRdb's version includes in-frame clones alone and lacks a portion of them. The DNA was the basis for D and trimming; V, J and clone size are from that table. The sample lists roughly 81,000 clones; around 82% were seen once. The source of this sequence is a man older than 75 with active or convalescent COVID-19. This chain links TRBV28 with TRBJ1-3; the D is unclear. The sequencing input was peripheral blood. CDR3 sequence reads: CASRAGGSGNTIYF. The CDR3 nucleotides read TGTGCCAGCAGAGCGGGCGGGAGCGGAAACACCATATATTTT.